What follows is one T cell receptor beta chain and its context. Study processing details: Amplification with reference gene primers provided the estimates of nucleated cell counts. The assay was immunoSEQ multiplex PCR, and TCRdb's table has in-frame clones only and misses some. That table is the source of V, J and clone size, and D and trimming were worked out from the DNA. The sample contains some 130,000 clones, approximately 82% of which appear only once. The data belong to a study of blood T cell repertoires in COVID-19. Study-wide context: Donors in the United States, Italy and Spain gave samples during acute or convalescent COVID-19. Sample material is recorded as cDNA or gDNA derived from T cells, B-cell-depleted T cells, or PBMCs.

The receptor was derived from a man aged 55-75 years who had recovered from COVID-19. The source material was peripheral blood.

CDR3 sequence (DNA): TGTGCCAGCAGTAGGACAGGCTACAATGAGCAGTTCTTC. Protein product: CASSRTGYNEQFF. This chain connects TRBV25-1 to TRBJ2-1; the match to TRBD1 covers 7 bases. Germline V gives CDR1 MGHDK, CDR2 SYGVNS. Trimming removed 5 bases from V and 3 bases from J; junction bases left unmatched: 1. This CDR3 comprises 13 residues.